In this sample, the clone carrying this TCR beta chain turned up once. Antigen: not known. The data stem from a study of cytomegalovirus exposure and HLA in healthy donors. Overall study: There were fewer than 500 genotyped donors. Of these, roughly 80% fell in the genetic ancestry cluster associated with self-reported Caucasian donors.

Overall study results and limits: After further analysis at a later stage, under 20,000 TCR beta sequences were associated with HLA alleles at 0.05 false discovery rate. Later on, a genetic analysis was performed. It linked a missense variant in DCLRE1C with V- and J-gene trimming of TCR beta. In a later analysis, compared with equally common non-associated chains, HLA-associated beta chains were more expanded.

The CDR3 has 16 amino acids. Looked up from germline, CDR1 is MNHEY and CDR2 is SMNVEV (reference sequence). V shed 5 bases, J shed 6 bases, and the junction held 6 bases outside the gene matches. The PCR made use of 60 Vbeta and 13 Jbeta primers. Sequencing was performed with immunoSEQ multiplex PCR; in TCRdb, only in-frame clones are kept and a portion is missing. The table lists about 190,000 clones, around 82% of them singletons. Sequenced input: PBMCs. This receptor was obtained from a boy between 10 and 17 years old in good health and CMV-seronegative. The chain is built from TRBV27 and TRBJ2-2; 13 nucleotides match TRBD2. The CDR3 loop reads CASSHSLAGGPGELFF. The CDR3 DNA follows: TGTGCCAGCAGTCACTCACTAGCGGGGGGGCCCGGGGAGCTGTTTTTT.